This TCR beta chain was captured in a study of post-analysis software for immune sequencing data. Study overall: The study covered relapsing-remitting, secondary progressive and progressive-relapsing courses of multiple sclerosis.

There are 14 residues in the CDR3. The germline V and J ends were trimmed by 2 bases and 7 bases, with 14 bases remaining between them. General observations from the study: In multiple sclerosis, normalized Chao1 diversity was significantly below that of controls. A handful of TRBV segments (TRBV5-6, TRBV5-1 and TRBV20-1 among them) occurred more frequently in patients than in controls. Batch-matched samples strongly co-clustered by F measure.

For this clonotype: What it binds is unknown.

cDNA libraries of TCR beta carried unique molecular identifiers. T cells numbering roughly 0.85 to 10 million gave rise to around 500,000 cDNA molecules. TCRdb fed the PCR reads into MiXCR, producing one record per CDR3 protein. The sample records hundreds of thousands of distinct CDR3 sequences, 25% to 30% being singletons. The chain links TRBV12-3 or TRBV12-4 to TRBJ2-5; D remains unclear. The sequenced sample consisted of blood. This sequence originates from a girl aged 10-17 years with multiple sclerosis. The CDR3 loop is CASSLSRRLGTQYF. The CDR3 DNA reads as TGTGCCAGCAGTTTAAGCCGGCGCCTGGGGACCCAGTACTTC.